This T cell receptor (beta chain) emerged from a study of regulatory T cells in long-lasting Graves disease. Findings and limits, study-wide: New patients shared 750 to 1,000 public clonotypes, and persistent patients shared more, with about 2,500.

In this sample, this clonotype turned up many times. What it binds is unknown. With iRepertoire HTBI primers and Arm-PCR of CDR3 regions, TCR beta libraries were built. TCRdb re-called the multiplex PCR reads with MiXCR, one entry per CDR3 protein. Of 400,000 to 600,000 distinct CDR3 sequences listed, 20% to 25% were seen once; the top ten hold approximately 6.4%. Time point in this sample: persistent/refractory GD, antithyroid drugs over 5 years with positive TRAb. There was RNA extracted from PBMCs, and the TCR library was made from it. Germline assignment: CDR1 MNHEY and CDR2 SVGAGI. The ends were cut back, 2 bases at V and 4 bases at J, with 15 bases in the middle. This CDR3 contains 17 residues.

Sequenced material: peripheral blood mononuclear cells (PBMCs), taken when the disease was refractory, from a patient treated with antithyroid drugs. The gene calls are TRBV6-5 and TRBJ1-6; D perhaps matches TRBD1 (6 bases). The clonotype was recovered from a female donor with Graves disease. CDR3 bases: TGTGCCAGCAGTTACACCCCCGGACAGCTTTATAATTCACCCCTCCACTTT. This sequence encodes CASSYTPGQLYNSPLHF.